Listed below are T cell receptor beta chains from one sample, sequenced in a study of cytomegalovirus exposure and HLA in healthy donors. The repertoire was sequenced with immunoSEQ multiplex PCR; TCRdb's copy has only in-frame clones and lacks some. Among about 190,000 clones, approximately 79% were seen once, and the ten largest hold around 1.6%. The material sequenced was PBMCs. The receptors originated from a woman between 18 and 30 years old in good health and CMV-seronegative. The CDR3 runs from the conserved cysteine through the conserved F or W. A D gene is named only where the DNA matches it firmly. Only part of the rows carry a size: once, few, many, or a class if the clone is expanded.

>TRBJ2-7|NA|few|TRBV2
CASTYRGHTYEQYF
TGTGCCAGCACCTACCGGGGACACACCTACGAGCAGTACTTC
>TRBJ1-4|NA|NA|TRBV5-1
CASSFRGTGANEKLFF
TGCGCCAGCAGCTTTAGGGGGACCGGGGCTAATGAAAAACTGTTTTTT
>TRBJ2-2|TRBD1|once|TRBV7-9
CASSLGRGTGNTGELFF
TGTGCCAGCAGCTTAGGTCGAGGGACAGGGAACACCGGGGAGCTGTTTTTT
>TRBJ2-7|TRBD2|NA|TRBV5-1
CASSLTSGDSYEQYF
TGCGCCAGCAGCTTGACTAGCGGGGACTCCTACGAGCAGTACTTC
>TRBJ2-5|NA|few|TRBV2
CASSASTGGETQYF
TGTGCCAGCAGCGCTTCGACAGGTGGAGAGACCCAGTACTTC
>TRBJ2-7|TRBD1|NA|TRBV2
CASTLGQGKQYF
TGTGCCAGCACCCTCGGACAGGGAAAGCAGTACTTC
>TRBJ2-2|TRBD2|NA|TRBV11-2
CASSSPGLAGFNTGELFF
TGTGCCAGCAGTTCTCCGGGACTAGCGGGGTTTAACACCGGGGAGCTGTTTTTT
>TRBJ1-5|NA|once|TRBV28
CASGRGIAQHF
TGTGCCAGCGGTAGGGGGATAGCCCAGCATTTT
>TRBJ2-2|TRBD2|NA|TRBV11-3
CASSLLAGGPNTGELFF
TGTGCCAGCAGCTTGCTAGCGGGGGGCCCGAACACCGGGGAGCTGTTTTTT
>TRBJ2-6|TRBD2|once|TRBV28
CASSFWSSGRAAGANVLTF
TGTGCCAGCAGTTTTTGGTCTAGCGGGAGGGCCGCTGGGGCCAACGTCCTGACTTTC
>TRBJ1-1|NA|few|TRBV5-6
CASSFQGLGTEAFF
TGTGCCAGCAGCTTTCAGGGGTTGGGCACTGAAGCTTTCTTT
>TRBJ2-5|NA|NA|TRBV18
CASSPRLILTESLETQYF
TGTGCCAGCTCACCCCGTCTTATACTTACAGAGAGTCTAGAGACCCAGTACTTC
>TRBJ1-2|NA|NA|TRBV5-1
CASSFGYGYTF
TGCGCCAGCAGCTTCGGCTATGGCTACACCTTC
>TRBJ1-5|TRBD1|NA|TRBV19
CASSIPPGRGDQPQHF
TGTGCCAGTAGTATACCCCCGGGCAGGGGGGATCAGCCCCAGCATTTT
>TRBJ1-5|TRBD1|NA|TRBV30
CAWSGGQGAVQPQHF
TGTGCCTGGAGTGGGGGACAGGGGGCTGTTCAGCCCCAGCATTTT
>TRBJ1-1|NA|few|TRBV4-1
CASSQDFSGATEAFF
TGCGCCAGCAGCCAAGATTTCAGCGGGGCGACTGAAGCTTTCTTT
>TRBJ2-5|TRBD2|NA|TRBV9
CASSPSGSGQTQYF
TGTGCCAGCAGCCCTAGCGGGAGTGGGCAGACCCAGTACTTC
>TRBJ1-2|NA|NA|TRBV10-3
CAIAGAPEYGYTF
TGTGCCATCGCGGGAGCCCCCGAATATGGCTACACCTTC
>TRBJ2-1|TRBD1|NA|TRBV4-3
CASSQEGQGYNEQFF
TGCGCCAGCAGCCAAGAGGGACAGGGCTACAATGAGCAGTTCTTC
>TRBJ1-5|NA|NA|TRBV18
CASSPPGRNSNQPQHF
TGTGCCAGCTCACCACCGGGCAGGAATAGCAATCAGCCCCAGCATTTT
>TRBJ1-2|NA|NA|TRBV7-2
CASSLKAGVNYGYTF
TGTGCCAGCAGCTTGAAGGCAGGGGTTAACTATGGCTACACCTTC
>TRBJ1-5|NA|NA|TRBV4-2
CASSQVLGAHSNQPQHF
TGTGCCAGCAGCCAAGTTCTGGGCGCCCATAGCAATCAGCCCCAGCATTTT
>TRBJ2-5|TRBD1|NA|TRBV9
CASSVGDRGQETQYF
TGTGCCAGCAGCGTGGGGGACAGGGGTCAAGAGACCCAGTACTTC
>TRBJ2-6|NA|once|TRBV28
CASSFSPRRGANVLTF
TGTGCCAGCAGTTTTTCCCCCCGTAGAGGGGCCAACGTCCTGACTTTC
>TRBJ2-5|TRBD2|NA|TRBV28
CASSDTSVQYF
TGTGCCAGCAGTGACACTAGCGTACAGTACTTC
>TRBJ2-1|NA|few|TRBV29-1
CSVEDPGLNYNEQFF
TGCAGCGTTGAAGATCCAGGGTTGAACTACAATGAGCAGTTCTTC
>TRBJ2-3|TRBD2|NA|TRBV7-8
CASSPSLAGNTDTQYF
TGTGCCAGCAGCCCCTCTCTAGCGGGGAACACAGATACGCAGTATTTT
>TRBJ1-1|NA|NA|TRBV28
CASTPGKMNTEAFF
TGTGCCAGCACCCCAGGGAAGATGAACACTGAAGCTTTCTTT
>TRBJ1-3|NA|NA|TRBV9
CASSPHSGNTIYF
TGTGCCAGCAGTCCACACTCTGGAAACACCATATATTTT
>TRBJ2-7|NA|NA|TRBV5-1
CASSLGGDSSYEQYF
TGCGCCAGCAGCTTGGGGGGGGACAGCTCCTACGAGCAGTACTTC
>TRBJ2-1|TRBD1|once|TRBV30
CASSLYGTGDPEQFF
TGTGCCTCAAGTCTGTACGGGACAGGGGACCCTGAGCAGTTCTTC
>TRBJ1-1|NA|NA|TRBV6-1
CASRYQGEAFF
TGTGCCAGCAGATACCAGGGGGAAGCTTTCTTT
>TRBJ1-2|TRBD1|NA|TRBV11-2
CASSSLTGTNYGYTF
TGTGCCAGCAGCTCCTTGACAGGGACTAACTATGGCTACACCTTC
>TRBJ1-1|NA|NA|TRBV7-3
CASSRNREVNTEAFF
TGTGCCAGCAGCCGCAACAGGGAAGTGAACACTGAAGCTTTCTTT
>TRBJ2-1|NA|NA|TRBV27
CASSISGEQFF
TGTGCCAGCAGTATTAGCGGTGAGCAGTTCTTC
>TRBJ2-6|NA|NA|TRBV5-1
CASSSGTLSSGANVLTF
TGCGCCAGCAGCTCCGGGACACTGAGCTCTGGGGCCAACGTCCTGACTTTC
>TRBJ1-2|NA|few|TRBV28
CAESREGYGYTF
TGTGCCGAAAGCAGGGAAGGATATGGCTACACCTTC
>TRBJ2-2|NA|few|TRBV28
CASSLLMPYRVGTGELFF
TGTGCCAGCAGTTTACTCATGCCCTACAGGGTGGGCACCGGGGAGCTGTTTTTT
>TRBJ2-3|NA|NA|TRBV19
CASSIQGLDTQYF
TGTGCCAGTAGTATTCAGGGCTTGGATACGCAGTATTTT
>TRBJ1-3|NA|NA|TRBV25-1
CASSEWGVGNTIYF
TGTGCCAGCAGTGAATGGGGGGTTGGAAACACCATATATTTT
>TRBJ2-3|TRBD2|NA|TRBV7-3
CASARTSYSASTDAQYF
TGTGCCAGCGCCCGGACTAGCTACTCGGCGAGCACAGATGCGCAGTATTTT
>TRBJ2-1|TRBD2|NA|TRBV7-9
CASSFSGGDSGNEQFF
TGTGCCAGCAGCTTTAGCGGGGGGGATTCGGGCAATGAGCAGTTCTTC
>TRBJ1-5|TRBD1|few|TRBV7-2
CASSFLSQSGGLSNQPQHF
TGTGCCAGCAGCTTTTTAAGTCAGTCAGGGGGCCTTAGCAATCAGCCCCAGCATTTT
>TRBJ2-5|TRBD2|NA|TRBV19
CASSIGGLAVETQYF
TGTGCCAGTAGTATAGGTGGACTAGCGGTGGAGACCCAGTACTTC
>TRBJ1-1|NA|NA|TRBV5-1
CASSLRGEAFF
TGCGCCAGCAGCTTGAGAGGTGAAGCTTTCTTT
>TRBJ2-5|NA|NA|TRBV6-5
CASSFSEQGQETQYF
TGTGCCAGCAGTTTTAGCGAGCAGGGGCAAGAGACCCAGTACTTC
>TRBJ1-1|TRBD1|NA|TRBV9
CASSPQGGLGLNTEAFF
TGTGCCAGCAGCCCTCAGGGGGGATTGGGGTTGAACACTGAAGCTTTCTTT
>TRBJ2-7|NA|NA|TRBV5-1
CASSLYFSQTRGVYEQYF
TGCGCCAGCAGCTTGTATTTTTCGCAGACTAGGGGTGTTTACGAGCAGTACTTC
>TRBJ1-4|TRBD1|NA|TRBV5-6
CASSLPATGNEKLFF
TGTGCCAGCAGCTTGCCCGCGACAGGGAATGAAAAACTGTTTTTT
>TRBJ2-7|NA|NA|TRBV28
CASSFDTGEDEQYF
TGTGCCAGCAGTTTCGATACAGGGGAGGACGAGCAGTACTTC
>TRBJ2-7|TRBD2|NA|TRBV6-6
CASERDPSRDEQYF
TGTGCCAGCGAGCGGGACCCTAGCAGGGACGAGCAGTACTTC
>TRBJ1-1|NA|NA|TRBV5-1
CASSPEPRGNTEAFF
TGCGCCAGCAGCCCTGAACCCAGGGGGAACACTGAAGCTTTCTTT